This T cell receptor beta chain originates from a study of cytomegalovirus exposure and HLA in healthy donors. With 60 Vbeta and 13 Jbeta primers, the PCR was carried out. Here immunoSEQ multiplex PCR was the method, and the copy in TCRdb shows in-frame clones only, minus some. This sample has about 180,000 clones; roughly 82% occur once, and the top ten carry approximately 0.55%. The CDR3 is 14 residues long. Germline values: CDR1 MDHEN, CDR2 SYDVKM. The rearrangement uses TRBV28 and TRBJ2-7; the D is unclear. The J call is uncertain, as TRBJ2-5 better fits the DNA end. The sample taken for sequencing was PBMCs. The origin of this receptor is a woman aged 50 to 60 in good health and CMV-seronegative. In DNA, the CDR3 is TGTGCCAGCAGCTTGGGCACGAGACAAGAGACCCAGTACTTC. This encodes CASSLGTRQETQYF.